These 27 T cell receptor beta chains were all obtained from the same sample, sequenced in a study of T-cell reconstitution after alpha-beta-depleted transplantation in children. The TCRbeta library was prepared with unique molecular identifiers. In TCRdb, the PCR reads were re-called with MiXCR into one record per CDR3 protein. The sample contains 500,000 to 600,000 distinct CDR3 sequences, about 33% of which appear only once. The starting material was PBMCs from the stem cell graft donor, obtained from the stem cell graft. The receptors shown here come from a human donor who donated a stem cell graft to a child with aplastic anemia.

The chain links TRBV6-5 to TRBJ1-1; D is perhaps TRBD1 (5 bases). The germline V gene has CDR1 MNHEY and CDR2 SVGAGI. The CDR3 runs 14 residues. Trimming cost V 0 bases and J 11 bases, with 16 bases left between them. The CDR3 DNA sequence: TGTGCCAGCAGTTACTCAGGGGACCGTTACATGGCTTTCTTT. Its translation is CASSYSGDRYMAFF.

The CDR3 region is CASSSPGGAGGSYEQYF. CDR3 nucleotides: TGTGCCAGCAGTTCTCCAGGCGGGGCGGGAGGGAGCTACGAGCAGTACTTC. V gene TRBV28 combines with J gene TRBJ2-7, with 9 nucleotides matching TRBD2. Germline V lookup: CDR1 MDHEN, CDR2 SYDVKM. CDR3 length equals 17 residues. J gave up 3 bases and V 4 bases, and 13 bases lay outside the gene matches.

This clonotype has at least ten counts. This chain links TRBV18 with TRBJ2-5; D is perhaps TRBD1 or TRBD2 (6 bases each). This CDR3 is built from 13 residues. The germline gives CDR1 KGHSH, CDR2 LQKENI. V was clipped by 8 bases and J by 4 bases, with 14 bases between them. For the CDR3, the DNA is TGTGCCAGCAGCTTACAGGGAGGAGAGACCCAGTACTTC. Translation: CASSLQGGETQYF.

With respect to this clonotype: This likely comes from a read error, as the CDR3 has no conserved phenylalanine or tryptophan at its end. Because the CDR3's place on the DNA is in doubt, the DNA is left out and the CDR3 is given as listed by TCRdb. The gene calls are TRBV21-1 and TRBJ1-1; the listed D gene, TRBD1, was not tested against the DNA. TRBV21-1 is listed as a pseudogene. The CDR3 length is 17 residues, termini included. CDR3: CASSKCHNWGGIGEAFS.

This clonotype came up a few times. V and J are TRBV5-4 and TRBJ1-2, with no clear D. There are 15 residues in the CDR3. V was pared by 0 bases and J by 1 base, with 10 bases between. Germline assignment: CDR1 SGHNT and CDR2 YYREEE (reference sequence). CDR3 sequence (DNA): TGTGCCAGCAGCTTGGCCGGTGGGAATAACTATGGCTACACCTTC. As protein: CASSLAGGNNYGYTF. The full variable domain, in which reference TRBV5-4 and TRBJ1-2 provide the parts outside the CDR3, is ETGVTQSPTHLIKTRGQQVTLRCSSQSGHNTVSWYQQALGQGPQFIFQYYREEENGRGNFPPRFSGLQFPNYSSELNVNALELDDSALYLCASSLAGGNNYGYTFGSGTRLTVV.

The V call is TRBV12-3 or TRBV12-4, the J call TRBJ1-1; D gene ambiguous. This CDR3 is built from 13 residues. Trimming stripped 10 bases from V and 1 base from J, with 13 bases between. The CDR3 DNA is TGTGCCACCATGGCGGGAGCGAACACTGAAGCTTTCTTT. The encoded protein is CATMAGANTEAFF.

J is TRBJ2-3 and V is TRBV7-9; 9 nucleotides agree with TRBD2. The CDR3 contains 14 residues. V shed 6 bases and J 4 bases; nucleotides not matched to a gene: 5. The V gene's germline CDR1 is SEHNR and CDR2 FQNEAQ (reference sequence). CDR3 nucleotides: TGTGCCAGCAGTAATAGCGGGAGCGCAGATACGCAGTATTTT. Protein: CASSNSGSADTQYF.

The gene calls are TRBV20-1 and TRBJ2-1; D unresolved. Germline V gene lookup returns CDR1 DFQATT and CDR2 SNEGSKA (reference sequence). The CDR3 consists of 14 residues. The V gene lost 3 bases and the J gene lost 0 bases, with 9 bases spanning the gap. The CDR3 sequence: CSASVAFSYNEQFF. The CDR3 DNA follows: TGCAGTGCTAGTGTCGCTTTCTCCTACAATGAGCAGTTCTTC.

V is TRBV7-9 and J is TRBJ1-2, with TRBD1 matching 9 bases. Germline V gene lookup returns CDR1 SEHNR and CDR2 FQNEAQ (reference sequence). CDR3 length: 15 residues. Trimming took 1 base from V and 5 from J; bases not matched to a gene: 5. CDR3 sequence reads: CASSLGQGVWYGYTF. As DNA, the CDR3 is TGTGCCAGCAGCTTAGGACAGGGGGTGTGGTATGGCTACACCTTC. Full variable domain (remainder filled in from reference TRBV7-9 and TRBJ1-2): DTGVSQNPRHKITKRGQNVTFRCDPISEHNRLYWYRQTLGQGPEFLTYFQNEAQLEKSRLLSDRFSAERPKGSFSTLEIQRTEQGDSAMYLCASSLGQGVWYGYTFGSGTRLTVV.

CDR3 region: CASSFRRQGSYEQYV. The CDR3 nucleotides are TGTGCCAGCAGCTTCCGACGACAGGGCTCCTACGAGCAGTACGTC. V usage is TRBV5-6 and J usage is TRBJ2-7; 7 bases match TRBD1. V gave up 2 bases and J gave up 0 bases; unmatched junction bases: 5. CDR1 and CDR2 (germline): SGHDT, YYEEEE. This CDR3 spans 15 amino acids.

This chain uses TRBV5-1 with TRBJ1-2; 8 nucleotides match TRBD1. Trimming removed 0 bases from V and 4 bases from J; junction bases left unmatched: 11. Germline values: CDR1 SGHRS, CDR2 YFSETQ. The CDR3 totals 17 residues. CDR3 nucleotide sequence: TGCGCCAGCAGCTTGGTTGCCACGACAGGGGAAGGCTATGGCTACACCTTC. Encoded protein: CASSLVATTGEGYGYTF.

The J gene is TRBJ1-4, the V gene TRBV20-1; D is perhaps TRBD1 (5 bases). CDR3 length: 14 residues. The V gene lost 2 bases and the J gene lost 5 bases, with 12 bases spanning the gap. From germline, CDR1 is DFQATT and CDR2 SNEGSKA (reference sequence). The CDR3 protein is CSARSGTENEKLFF. The CDR3 bases are TGCAGTGCTAGATCCGGGACCGAGAATGAAAAACTGTTTTTT.

This clonotype appeared a single time. The CDR3 sequence: CASMRSGQGSGPLHF. As DNA, the CDR3 is TGTGCCAGCATGCGCTCGGGACAGGGCTCTGGGCCCCTCCACTTT. This chain uses TRBV12-3 or TRBV12-4 with TRBJ1-6, with 9 bases matching TRBD1. The CDR3 covers 15 residues. The V and J ends lost 7 bases and 13 bases, in that order; junction bases with no gene match: 14.

This CDR3 is CAISTRGSNEQFF. CDR3 DNA sequence: TGTGCCATCTCAACCAGGGGGTCCAATGAGCAGTTCTTC. The gene calls are TRBV10-3 and TRBJ2-1, with TRBD1 matching over 7 bases. The CDR3 has 13 amino acids. The germline CDR1 and CDR2 sequences are ENHRY and SYGVKD. Trimming cost V 8 bases and J 6 bases; bases outside gene matches: 7.

This clonotype turned up a few times. V is TRBV27 and J is TRBJ2-1; 9 bases map to TRBD2. Germline V gives CDR1 MNHEY, CDR2 SMNVEV (reference sequence). Unmatched junction bases numbered 3, after V lost 2 bases and J lost 4 bases. This CDR3 region has 15 residues. As DNA, the CDR3 is TGTGCCAGCAGTTTAAAGCGGGAGGCTTACAATGAGCAGTTCTTC. Protein sequence: CASSLKREAYNEQFF.

The chain recombines TRBV7-2 with TRBJ1-5, with D maybe TRBD1 (5 bases). CDR1 SGHTA and CDR2 FQGNSA come from the germline V gene. The CDR3 totals 15 residues. Trimming stripped 0 bases from V and 5 bases from J, with 11 bases between. This CDR3 reads CASSLAGVLDQPQHF. In nucleotides, the CDR3 is TGTGCCAGCAGCTTAGCGGGGGTGCTGGATCAGCCCCAGCATTTT.

The gene calls are TRBV7-2 and TRBJ2-2; 8 bases fit TRBD2. The CDR3 extends over 13 amino acids. The trim removed 3 bases at V and 11 bases at J, leaving 5 bases unmatched. Germline CDR1 is SGHTA and CDR2 is FQGNSA. The CDR3 DNA reads TGTGCCAGCAGCTTCCCGGGACTAGTCGAGCTGTTTTTT. Translating it yields CASSFPGLVELFF.

The V and J genes are TRBV4-3 and TRBJ1-2; D remains unclear. The V end lost 1 base, the J end lost 8 bases, and 11 bases lay between the germline ends. CDR1 is LGHNA, CDR2 YSLEER, per germline. The CDR3 length is 13 residues. The CDR3 loop reads CASSQGYSRGYTF. CDR3 bases: TGCGCCAGCAGCCAAGGTTATTCGCGAGGCTACACCTTC.

CDR3: CASSIVGQETQYF. Here the CDR3 DNA reads TGTGCCAGTAGTATCGTGGGTCAGGAGACCCAGTACTTC. The chain joins TRBV19 to TRBJ2-5, with unresolved D. Germline CDR1 is LNHDA and CDR2 is SQIVND (reference sequence). The CDR3 contains 13 residues. V shed 3 bases and J shed 5 bases, with 10 bases lying between them.

This chain uses TRBV30 with TRBJ1-1, with 9 bases matching TRBD1. V shed 3 bases, J shed 1 base, and the junction held 0 bases outside the gene matches. This CDR3 has 13 amino acids. The germline V gene encodes CDR1 GTSNPN and CDR2 SVGIG (reference sequence). CDR3 amino acids: CAWRGQGNTEAFF. In DNA, the CDR3 is TGTGCCTGGAGGGGACAGGGGAACACTGAAGCTTTCTTT.

The CDR3 region is CASSLLQDYGYTF. For the CDR3, the DNA is TGTGCCAGCAGCTTGTTACAGGATTATGGCTACACCTTC. This chain joins TRBV7-2 and TRBJ1-2; TRBD1 might be the D (5 bases). Germline values: CDR1 SGHTA, CDR2 FQGNSA. The length of the CDR3 is 13 residues. V was shortened by 3 bases and J by 5 bases, with 10 bases between the two germline ends.

This chain links TRBV14 with TRBJ1-2; D is possibly TRBD1 (5 bases). CDR3 length: 13 amino acids. Between the trimmed V and J ends, which lost 3 bases and 4 bases, there was a span of 9 bases. The V gene's germline CDR1 is SGHDN and CDR2 FVKESK. In nucleotides, the CDR3 is TGTGCCAGCAGCCAGGGGCTGGGCTATGGCTACACCTTC. As protein: CASSQGLGYGYTF.

The chain joins TRBV1 to TRBJ2-3; the listed D gene, TRBD2, was not tested against the DNA. TRBV1 corresponds to a pseudogene. The CDR3 consists of 16 residues. CDR3 protein: CTSNGLAEGGTDTQYF. The CDR3 DNA sequence: TGCACCAGCAATGGACTAGCGGAAGGGGGCACAGATACGCAGTATTTT.

The J gene is TRBJ1-2, the V gene TRBV5-1; D is perhaps TRBD1 (5 bases). CDR3 length: 14 amino acids. V was clipped by 0 bases and J by 8 bases, with 14 bases between them. Per the germline V gene, CDR1 is SGHRS and CDR2 is YFSETQ. The CDR3 DNA sequence: TGCGCCAGCAGCTTGGAAGGGGTGTCTCAGGGCTACACCTTC. It is translated as CASSLEGVSQGYTF.

The chain uses TRBV29-1 and TRBJ2-7, with 9 bases aligning to TRBD1. CDR1 is SQVTM, CDR2 ANQGSEA, per germline. This CDR3 contains 15 residues. Germline trimming cut 3 bases from V and 5 bases from J; bases unmatched to any gene: 11. The CDR3 sequence is CSVDFGTGCENEQYV. Here the CDR3 DNA reads TGCAGCGTTGATTTTGGGACAGGGTGCGAGAACGAGCAGTACGTC.

The chain combines TRBV7-8 with TRBJ2-1, with 9 bases that match TRBD2. Germline V CDR1 and CDR2: SGHVS, FQNEAQ. Trimming cost V 5 bases and J 9 bases; bases outside gene matches: 8. This CDR3 spans 14 amino acids. The DNA of the CDR3 is TGTGCCAGCAGCCCGGGACTAGCCTCTAGTGAGCAGTTCTTC. Protein sequence: CASSPGLASSEQFF.

This clonotype appeared a few times. The chain uses TRBV20-1 and TRBJ1-4; D gene uncertain. Germline lookup yields CDR1 DFQATT and CDR2 SNEGSKA (reference sequence). CDR3 length: 12 amino acids. Trimming took off 3 bases at V and 9 bases at J, with 11 bases between the two ends. CDR3 sequence (DNA): TGCAGTGCTAGTCGTCCGGATAAAAAACTGTTTTTT. Translating gives CSASRPDKKLFF.